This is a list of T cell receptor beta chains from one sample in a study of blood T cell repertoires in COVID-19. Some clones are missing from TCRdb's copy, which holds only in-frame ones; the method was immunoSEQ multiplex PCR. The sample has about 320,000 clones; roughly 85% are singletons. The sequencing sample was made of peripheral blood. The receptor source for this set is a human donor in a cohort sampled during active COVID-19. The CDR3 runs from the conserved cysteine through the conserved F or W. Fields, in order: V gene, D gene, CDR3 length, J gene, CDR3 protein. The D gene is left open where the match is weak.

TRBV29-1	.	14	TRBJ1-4	CSVADSVWIEKLFF
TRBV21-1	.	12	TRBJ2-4	CASSKGENIQYF
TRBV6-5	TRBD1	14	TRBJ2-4	CASSLGGTGYIQYF
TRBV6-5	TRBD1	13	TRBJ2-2	CASSLQGSGELFF
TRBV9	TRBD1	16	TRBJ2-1	CASSVVPGQGYNEQFF
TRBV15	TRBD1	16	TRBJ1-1	CATSIGRQGAYTEAFF
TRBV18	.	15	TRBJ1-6	CASSPQSSYNSPLHF
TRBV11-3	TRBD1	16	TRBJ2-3	CASSSQGQTSTDTQYF
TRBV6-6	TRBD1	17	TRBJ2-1	CASSLSRGRVTYNEQFF
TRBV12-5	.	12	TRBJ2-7	CASGLVTYEQYF
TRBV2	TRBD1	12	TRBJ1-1	CASGQGSTEAFF